This is a list of T cell receptor beta chains from one sample in a study of T cell responses to AZD1222 COVID-19 vaccine. Clones were sequenced by immunoSEQ multiplex PCR, and TCRdb holds only the in-frame ones, with some missing. The table lists roughly 120,000 clones, roughly 90% of them singletons, with more than 4% in the top ten. The material sequenced was peripheral blood, taken on day 0 of AZD1222 vaccination. These TCRs come from an adult in good health. Each CDR3 is given with its conserved first and last residue. D genes are given only for firm matches. Clone size, where shown, is once, few, many, or a class for clones that have expanded.

J | size | D | V | CDR3 | DNA
TRBJ2-1 | NA | TRBD1 | TRBV5-1 | CASSLGQGAKNEQFF | TGCGCCAGCAGCTTGGGACAGGGGGCGAAAAATGAGCAGTTCTTC
TRBJ2-5 | NA | NA | TRBV5-1 | CASSLEGLGETQYF | TGCGCCAGCAGCTTGGAGGGCTTGGGAGAGACCCAGTACTTC
TRBJ1-5 | NA | NA | TRBV10-3 | CAISEAGNQPQHF | TGTGCCATCAGTGAGGCGGGCAATCAGCCCCAGCATTTT
TRBJ1-5 | once | NA | TRBV12-3/TRBV12-4 | CASSLGGMPQHF | TGTGCCAGCAGTTTAGGTGGAATGCCCCAGCATTTT
TRBJ1-1 | NA | NA | TRBV6-4 | CASSAGANTEAFF | TGTGCCAGCAGTGCCGGGGCGAACACTGAAGCTTTCTTT
TRBJ2-2 | NA | TRBD2 | TRBV9 | CASSVGGGGAFGGELFF | TGTGCCAGCAGCGTAGGAGGCGGGGGGGCATTTGGCGGGGAGCTGTTTTTT
TRBJ2-6 | NA | NA | TRBV29-1 | CSVGDIFSGANVLTF | TGCAGCGTCGGGGACATATTCTCTGGGGCCAACGTCCTGACTTTC
TRBJ1-2 | NA | NA | TRBV6-5 | CASSVTGNYGYTF | TGTGCCAGCAGCGTCACAGGGAACTATGGCTACACCTTC
TRBJ1-5 | NA | NA | TRBV12-3/TRBV12-4 | CASNPGINQPQHF | TGTGCCAGCAACCCGGGGATCAATCAGCCCCAGCATTTT
TRBJ2-1 | NA | TRBD2 | TRBV15 | CATSTLSGSRYNEQFF | TGTGCCACCAGCACTCTTAGCGGGAGCCGGTACAATGAGCAGTTCTTC
TRBJ2-7 | NA | NA | TRBV30 | CAWSVRLRGRRTYEQYF | TGTGCCTGGAGTGTACGGCTTCGGGGGCGTAGAACCTACGAGCAGTACTTC
TRBJ1-2 | few | NA | TRBV28 | CASSNPTGLGYTF | TGTGCCAGCAGCAACCCCACGGGCCTTGGCTACACCTTC
TRBJ2-5 | once | NA | TRBV12-3/TRBV12-4 | CASSLYGQETQYF | TGTGCCAGCAGTTTATACGGACAAGAGACCCAGTACTTC
TRBJ1-2 | once | TRBD1 | TRBV11-2 | CASNPGQGAYGYTF | TGTGCCAGCAACCCGGGACAGGGGGCCTATGGCTACACCTTC
TRBJ2-3 | NA | NA | TRBV12-5 | CASGFLLGDTQYF | TGTGCTAGTGGTTTCCTACTCGGGGATACGCAGTATTTT
TRBJ1-1 | NA | TRBD1 | TRBV5-5 | CASSWGQDITEAFF | TGTGCCAGCAGCTGGGGACAGGATATCACTGAAGCTTTCTTT
TRBJ2-7 | NA | NA | TRBV18 | CASSPPGGPGQTYEQYF | TGTGCCAGCTCACCACCGGGGGGACCGGGACAAACTTACGAGCAGTACTTC
TRBJ2-1 | NA | TRBD2 | TRBV24-1 | CATSDPVGTSGRRPYNEQFF | TGTGCCACCAGTGATCCCGTGGGGACTAGCGGGAGGCGGCCCTACAATGAGCAGTTCTTC
TRBJ2-7 | NA | TRBD1 | TRBV18 | CASSPWTGFGDEQYF | TGTGCCAGCTCACCATGGACAGGGTTTGGCGACGAGCAGTACTTC
TRBJ2-3 | NA | NA | TRBV27 | CASSSFTDTQYF | TGTGCCAGCAGTTCTTTCACAGATACGCAGTATTTT
TRBJ1-2 | NA | TRBD1 | TRBV7-9 | CASSWDRDGYTF | TGTGCCAGCAGCTGGGACAGGGATGGCTACACCTTC
TRBJ2-5 | once | NA | TRBV6-5 | CASKAGKETQYF | TGTGCCAGCAAAGCGGGTAAAGAGACCCAGTACTTC
TRBJ2-2 | NA | NA | TRBV28 | CASSLSLPAGTGELFF | TGTGCCAGCAGTTTGAGTCTTCCGGCGGGCACCGGGGAGCTGTTTTTT
TRBJ1-6 | NA | NA | TRBV5-1 | CASSLDWGGYNSPLHF | TGCGCCAGCAGCTTGGATTGGGGAGGGTATAATTCACCCCTCCACTTT
TRBJ1-2 | NA | NA | TRBV28 | CASGITGSGLYGYTF | TGTGCCAGCGGAATCACAGGGAGTGGGCTCTATGGCTACACCTTC
TRBJ1-5 | once | TRBD1 | TRBV6-5 | CASHDRVDQPQHF | TGTGCCAGCCACGACAGGGTGGATCAGCCCCAGCATTTT
TRBJ2-1 | NA | NA | TRBV5-4 | CASSLDSHNEQFF | TGTGCCAGCAGCTTGGACAGCCACAATGAGCAGTTCTTC
TRBJ2-7 | once | NA | TRBV18 | CASSPAVTYEQYF | TGTGCCAGCTCACCTGCGGTTACCTACGAGCAGTACTTC
TRBJ2-3 | NA | NA | TRBV29-1 | CSVVYSSYTQYF | TGCAGCGTTGTGTACTCTTCATATACGCAGTATTTT
TRBJ2-7 | NA | TRBD1 | TRBV5-5 | CASSVQGRHEQYF | TGTGCCAGCAGCGTACAGGGGCGCCACGAGCAGTACTTC
TRBJ1-1 | NA | NA | TRBV7-8 | CASSRGGDTEAFF | TGTGCCAGCAGCCGGGGAGGGGACACTGAAGCTTTCTTT
TRBJ2-3 | once | TRBD1 | TRBV6-6 | CASTVQTGEKYF | TGTGCCAGCACAGTACAGACAGGGGAAAAGTATTTT
TRBJ1-2 | NA | NA | TRBV5-4 | CASSSAKPTGYTF | TGTGCCAGCAGCTCGGCCAAGCCTACAGGCTACACCTTC
TRBJ1-3 | NA | NA | TRBV7-2 | CASSLVAGSGNTIYF | TGTGCCAGCAGCTTAGTAGCAGGGTCTGGAAACACCATATATTTT
TRBJ2-7 | NA | TRBD2 | TRBV19 | CASSWTSGYEQYF | TGTGCCAGTAGCTGGACTAGCGGGTACGAGCAGTACTTC
TRBJ1-1 | NA | NA | TRBV28 | CASSPGPMNTEAFF | TGTGCCAGCAGCCCAGGACCTATGAACACTGAAGCTTTCTTT
TRBJ1-3 | NA | NA | TRBV6-2/TRBV6-3 | CASSRGYFDGNTIYF | TGTGCCAGCAGTAGAGGGTACTTTGACGGAAACACCATATATTTT
TRBJ2-7 | NA | TRBD2 | TRBV19 | CATRLAGGNEQYF | TGTGCCACTAGACTAGCGGGAGGTAACGAGCAGTACTTC
TRBJ2-5 | NA | TRBD2 | TRBV10-2 | CASGGTSGRGRETQYF | TGCGCCAGCGGGGGGACTAGCGGGAGAGGGCGAGAGACCCAGTACTTC
TRBJ2-7 | NA | NA | TRBV6-1 | CASSPGITYEQYF | TGTGCCAGCAGCCCCGGGATCACCTACGAGCAGTACTTC
TRBJ2-2 | NA | TRBD2 | TRBV9 | CASSRQAGGKTGELFF | TGTGCCAGCAGCCGCCAAGCGGGAGGAAAGACCGGGGAGCTGTTTTTT
TRBJ1-3 | NA | NA | TRBV5-1 | CASSFGDSGNTIYF | TGCGCCAGCAGCTTTGGGGACTCTGGAAACACCATATATTTT
TRBJ1-3 | NA | NA | TRBV27 | CASSSSIGNTIYF | TGTGCCAGCAGTTCCTCAATTGGAAACACCATATATTTT
TRBJ1-3 | few | TRBD1 | TRBV5-4 | CASSLGRGLGNTIYF | TGTGCCAGCAGCTTGGGCAGGGGGCTTGGAAACACCATATATTTT
TRBJ2-1 | NA | TRBD2 | TRBV19 | CASSPTSETYNEQFF | TGTGCCAGTAGTCCAACTAGCGAGACTTACAATGAGCAGTTCTTC
TRBJ1-2 | NA | NA | TRBV30 | CACNPLSVNYGYTF | TGTGCCTGTAACCCCTTGTCCGTCAACTATGGCTACACCTTC
TRBJ2-1 | NA | TRBD2 | TRBV7-8 | CASSLVLALAGDGYNEQFF | TGTGCCAGCAGCTTAGTACTGGCTCTAGCGGGAGACGGGTACAATGAGCAGTTCTTC
TRBJ2-2 | NA | NA | TRBV28 | CASSLDRVAAGELFF | TGTGCCAGCAGTTTAGACAGGGTAGCGGCCGGGGAGCTGTTTTTT
TRBJ1-3 | NA | NA | TRBV7-9 | CASSPTEPGNTIYF | TGTGCCAGCAGCCCTACAGAACCTGGAAACACCATATATTTT
TRBJ1-2 | NA | NA | TRBV30 | CAWSDQHYGYTF | TGTGCCTGGAGCGATCAGCACTATGGCTACACCTTC
TRBJ1-1 | few | TRBD1 | TRBV7-8 | CASTPTGGGFFWNTEAFF | TGTGCCAGCACACCAACAGGGGGCGGGTTTTTTTGGAACACTGAAGCTTTCTTT
TRBJ1-2 | NA | TRBD1 | TRBV18 | CASSLGTGGNYGYTF | TGTGCCAGCTCACTAGGAACAGGGGGTAACTATGGCTACACCTTC
TRBJ1-2 | NA | NA | TRBV7-2 | CASSKSGNYGYTF | TGTGCCAGCAGCAAGTCGGGGAACTATGGCTACACCTTC
TRBJ2-3 | NA | NA | TRBV19 | CASSYTDTQYF | TGTGCCAGTAGTTACACAGATACGCAGTATTTT
TRBJ1-2 | NA | NA | TRBV10-3 | CAISESGHRKGYTF | TGTGCCATCAGTGAGTCGGGCCACCGAAAAGGCTACACCTTC